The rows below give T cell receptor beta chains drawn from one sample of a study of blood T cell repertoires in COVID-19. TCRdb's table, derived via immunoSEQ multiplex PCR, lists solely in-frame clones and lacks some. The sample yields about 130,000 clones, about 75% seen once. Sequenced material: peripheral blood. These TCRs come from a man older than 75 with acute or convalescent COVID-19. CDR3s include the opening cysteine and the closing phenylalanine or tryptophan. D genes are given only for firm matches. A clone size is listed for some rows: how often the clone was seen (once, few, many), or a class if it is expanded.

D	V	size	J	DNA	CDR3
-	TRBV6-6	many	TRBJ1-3	TGTGCCAGCAGGCAGTCTGGAAACACCATATATTTT	CASRQSGNTIYF
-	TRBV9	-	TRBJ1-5	TGTGCCAGCAGCCTTAGTTTGGGCAATCAGCCCCAGCATTTT	CASSLSLGNQPQHF
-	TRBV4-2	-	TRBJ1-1	TGTGCCAGCAGCCGACGGGGGGCAACTGAAGCTTTCTTT	CASSRRGATEAFF
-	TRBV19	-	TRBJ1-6	TGTGCCAGTAGCCACAGGGTGGATAGATCACCCCTCCACTTT	CASSHRVDRSPLHF
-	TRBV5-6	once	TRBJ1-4	TGTGCCAGCAGCTTGTTTTCGGGGATTAATGAAAAACTGTTTTTT	CASSLFSGINEKLFF
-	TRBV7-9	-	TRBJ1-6	TGTGCCAGCAGCCAACAGGGCGTTGATTATTCACCCCTCCACTTT	CASSQQGVDYSPLHF
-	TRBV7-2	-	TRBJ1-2	TGTGCCAGCAGCACCCCGCAGGGGAATGGCTACACCTTC	CASSTPQGNGYTF
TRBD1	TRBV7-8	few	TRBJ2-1	TGTGCCAGCAGCTTACGACAGGGGGCGACCAGGGACCTAGGGCAGTTCTTC	CASSLRQGATRDLGQFF
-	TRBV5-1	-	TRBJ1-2	TGCGCCAGCAGCTTGGCAGGTCAGTCCTATGGCTACACCTTC	CASSLAGQSYGYTF
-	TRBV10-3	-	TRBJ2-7	TGTGCCATCAGTGACCACGCGGCGGGGGCGACCTACGAGCAGTACTTC	CAISDHAAGATYEQYF
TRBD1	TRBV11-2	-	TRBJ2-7	TGTGCCAGCAGCTTAGCGCCTTGGGACAGGCCCTTGGAGCAGTACTTC	CASSLAPWDRPLEQYF
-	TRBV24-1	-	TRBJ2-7	TGTGCCACCAGTGATCGGGGGTTTAGCGAGCAGTACTTC	CATSDRGFSEQYF
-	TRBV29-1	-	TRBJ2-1	TGCAGCGCAGCAACCAGGGACTACAATGAGCAGTTCTTC	CSAATRDYNEQFF
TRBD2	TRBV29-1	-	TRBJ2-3	TGCAGCGTTGGGGCGGGGGGTTGGACGGATACGCAGTATTTT	CSVGAGGWTDTQYF
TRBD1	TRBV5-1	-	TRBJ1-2	TGCGCCAGCACCCTAGGACAGGGGGCGTTTGGCTACACCTTC	CASTLGQGAFGYTF
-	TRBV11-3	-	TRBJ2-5	TGTGCCAGCAGCTTAGGAGCACGAGAGACCCAGTACTTC	CASSLGARETQYF
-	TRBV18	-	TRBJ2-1	TGTGCCAGCTCACCACACGTTACAGGCTACAATGAGCAGTTCTTC	CASSPHVTGYNEQFF
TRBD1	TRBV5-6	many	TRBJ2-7	TGTGCCAGCAGCCCGATAGGACAGGGAGCCTACGAGCAGTACTTC	CASSPIGQGAYEQYF
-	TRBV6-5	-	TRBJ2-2	TGTGCCAGCACGGACTCCGGGGAGCTGTTTTTT	CASTDSGELFF
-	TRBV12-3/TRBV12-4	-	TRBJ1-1	TGTGCGAGCGGCGGGCTCACTGAAGCTTTCTTT	CASGGLTEAFF
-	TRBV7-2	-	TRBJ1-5	TGTGCCAGCAGCCGGGACTATTATCAGCCCCAGCATTTT	CASSRDYYQPQHF
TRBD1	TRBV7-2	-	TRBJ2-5	TGTGCCAGCAGCTTACCGGACAGGGGGTTAGAAGAGACCCAGTACTTC	CASSLPDRGLEETQYF
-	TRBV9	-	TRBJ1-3	TGTGCCAGCAGCCCTCGTGGCAGCTCTGGAAACACCATATATTTT	CASSPRGSSGNTIYF
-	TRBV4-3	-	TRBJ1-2	TGCGCCAGCAGCCAAGCTGATAGGGGGTCCGGCTATGGCTACACCTTC	CASSQADRGSGYGYTF
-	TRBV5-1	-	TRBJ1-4	TGCGCCAGCAGCGTACAGGGTTCTGGAGAAAAACTGTTTTTT	CASSVQGSGEKLFF
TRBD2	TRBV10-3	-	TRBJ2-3	TGTGCCATCAGGAAGGAGGGAGGGAACTCAGATACGCAGTATTTT	CAIRKEGGNSDTQYF
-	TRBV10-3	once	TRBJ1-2	TGTGCCTCCCGAACCTCAGGATTGGGCTACACCTTC	CASRTSGLGYTF
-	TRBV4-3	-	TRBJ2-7	TGCGCCAGCAGCCAAGATCTACGGGGCTCCTACGAGCAGTACTTC	CASSQDLRGSYEQYF
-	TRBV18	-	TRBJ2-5	TGTGCCAGCTCACCAAAGACGAGGGAGTTGGGGACCCAGTACTTC	CASSPKTRELGTQYF
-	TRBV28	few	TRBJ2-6	TGTGCCAGCAGCTCACAGGGTAGCTCTGGGGCCAACGTCCTGACTTTC	CASSSQGSSGANVLTF
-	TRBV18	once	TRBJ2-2	TGTGCCAGCTCCCAAGCCCCGGGGGACACCGGGGAGCTGTTTTTT	CASSQAPGDTGELFF
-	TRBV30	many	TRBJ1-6	TGTGCCTGGGCATCACAGGAAGAATCACCCCTCCACTTT	CAWASQEESPLHF
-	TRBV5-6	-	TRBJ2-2	TGTGCCAGCAGCTTGCTCAGGGCTAGCGGGGAGCTGTTTTTT	CASSLLRASGELFF
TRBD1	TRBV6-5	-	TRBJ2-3	TGTGCCAGCAGGCACAGGGGTCACACAGATACGCAGTATTTT	CASRHRGHTDTQYF
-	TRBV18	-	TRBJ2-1	TGTGCCAGCTCCCGACCGACTGATGAGCAGTTCTTC	CASSRPTDEQFF
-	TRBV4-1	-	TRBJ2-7	TGCGCCAGCAGCCAAGTTTTTAGCCCGAACTACGAGCAGTACTTC	CASSQVFSPNYEQYF
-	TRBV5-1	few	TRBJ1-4	TGCGCCAGCAGCCAGAACGAGGGTCGTGGTGAAAAACTGTTTTTT	CASSQNEGRGEKLFF
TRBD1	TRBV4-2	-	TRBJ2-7	TGTGCCAGCAGCCAAGATCTGGGACAGGTGTACGAGCAGTACTTC	CASSQDLGQVYEQYF
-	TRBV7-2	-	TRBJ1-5	TGTGCCAGCAGCCGTAAGGGGGAACAGCCCCAGCATTTT	CASSRKGEQPQHF
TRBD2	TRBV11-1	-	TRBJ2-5	TGTGCCAGCAGCCGGGGACTAGGGGAGACCCAGTACTTC	CASSRGLGETQYF
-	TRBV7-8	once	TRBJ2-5	TGTGCCAGCAGCTTAGGGGGCAGGGTCGGCGAGACCCAGTACTTC	CASSLGGRVGETQYF